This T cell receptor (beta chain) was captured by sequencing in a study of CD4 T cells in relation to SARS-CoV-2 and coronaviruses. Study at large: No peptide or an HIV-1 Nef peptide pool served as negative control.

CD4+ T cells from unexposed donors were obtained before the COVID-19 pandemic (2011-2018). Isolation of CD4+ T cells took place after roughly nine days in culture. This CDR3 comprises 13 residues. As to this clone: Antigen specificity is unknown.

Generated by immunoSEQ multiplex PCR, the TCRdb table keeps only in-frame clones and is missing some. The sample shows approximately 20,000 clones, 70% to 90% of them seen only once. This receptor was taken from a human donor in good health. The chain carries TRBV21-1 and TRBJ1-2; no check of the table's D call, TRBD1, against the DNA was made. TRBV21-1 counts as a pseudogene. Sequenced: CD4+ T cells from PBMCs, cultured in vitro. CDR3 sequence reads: CASSKVGGDGYTF. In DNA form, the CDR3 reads TGTGCCAGCAGCAAAGTAGGGGGCGATGGCTACACCTTC.